One sample yielded the 21 T cell receptor beta chains listed below, sequenced in a study of blood T cell repertoires in COVID-19. TCRdb keeps only in-frame clones here, not all; method: immunoSEQ multiplex PCR. The repertoire holds fewer than 250,000 clones, with nearly 90% as singletons. Source material: PBMCs or T cells enriched from blood (not recorded which). All receptors derive from a man under 40 who had been exposed to COVID-19.

V is TRBV6-5 and J is TRBJ2-1; tentatively, D is TRBD1 (6 bases). Germline values: CDR1 MNHEY, CDR2 SVGAGI. CDR3 size: 15 residues. Trimming took 5 bases from V and 4 from J, leaving 15 bases between them. The CDR3 coding sequence is TGTGCCAGCAGTCCAGGGGTGGGCTCGTACAATGAGCAGTTCTTC. It is translated as CASSPGVGSYNEQFF.

V gene TRBV5-5 combines with J gene TRBJ2-7; 9 bases agree with TRBD1. J was trimmed by 6 bases and V by 4 bases; bases with no gene match: 11. CDR3 length equals 15 residues. Germline values: CDR1 SGHKS, CDR2 YYEKEE (reference sequence). Written as DNA, the CDR3 is TGTGCCAGCAGCGCCACAGGGGGCCTGCTCTTCGAGCAGTACTTC. Its protein is CASSATGGLLFEQYF.

The chain employs TRBV20-1 and TRBJ2-7, with a tentative D call TRBD2 (5 bases). This CDR3 has 14 amino acids. Germline V gene data show CDR1 as DFQATT and CDR2 as SNEGSKA (reference sequence). V lost 6 bases, J lost 5 bases, and 20 bases lay in between. Here the CDR3 DNA reads TGCAGTGCGAGTATTCGAGGGATAAGGGACGAGCAGTACTTC. Its protein product is CSASIRGIRDEQYF.

The J gene is TRBJ2-5, the V gene TRBV9, with a weak D call TRBD2 (7 bases). Trimming took 0 bases from V and 5 from J, leaving 14 bases between them. Germline lookup yields CDR1 SGDLS and CDR2 YYNGEE. This CDR3 is 15 amino acids long. CDR3 loop: CASSVGGGALETQYF. For the CDR3, the DNA is TGTGCCAGCAGCGTAGGTGGGGGGGCTCTGGAGACCCAGTACTTC.

The chain recombines TRBV3-1 (or the pseudogene TRBV3-2) with TRBJ1-2; D remains ambiguous. Looked up from germline, CDR1 is LGHDT and CDR2 is YNNKEL (reference sequence). The CDR3 length is 13 residues. Between the trimmed V and J ends, which lost 1 base and 4 bases, there was a span of 7 bases. The DNA of the CDR3 is TGTGCCAGCAGCCAAGGGCAGGCCTATGGCTACACCTTC. Amino acid sequence: CASSQGQAYGYTF.

The gene calls are TRBV3-1 (or the pseudogene TRBV3-2) and TRBJ2-7; 7 bases agree with TRBD2. This CDR3 is 14 amino acids long. Germline V gene data show CDR1 as LGHDT and CDR2 as YNNKEL (reference sequence). V shed 3 bases and J 5 bases; nucleotides not matched to a gene: 7. CDR3 nucleotide sequence: TGTGCCAGCAGCCAGAGCGGGGATTACCACGAGCAGTACTTC. Residues: CASSQSGDYHEQYF.

This chain links TRBV11-3 with TRBJ2-1; tentatively, D is TRBD2 (5 bases). The CDR3 length is 14 residues. The V end was cut by 3 bases, the J end by 0 bases, with 6 bases between. The germline CDR1 and CDR2 sequences are SGHNT and YENEEA. Written as DNA, the CDR3 is TGTGCCAGCAGCTTTACTAGCTCCTACAATGAGCAGTTCTTC. Protein sequence: CASSFTSSYNEQFF.

The V gene is TRBV5-6, the J gene TRBJ1-4; possible D gene TRBD1, 6 bases. The CDR3 has 16 residues. In germline, CDR1 is SGHDT, CDR2 YYEEEE. Trimming stripped 0 bases from V and 4 bases from J, with 13 bases between. This chain's CDR3 is CASSLGPTGDNEKLFF. Here the CDR3 DNA reads TGTGCCAGCAGCTTGGGACCGACAGGCGATAATGAAAAACTGTTTTTT. Full variable domain (rest looked up from reference TRBV5-6 and TRBJ1-4): DAGVTQSPTHLIKTRGQQVTLRCSPKSGHDTVSWYQQALGQGPQFIFQYYEEEERQRGNFPDRFSGHQFPNYSSELNVNALLLGDSALYLCASSLGPTGDNEKLFFGSGTQLSVL.

The chain uses TRBV5-1 and TRBJ2-5; 12 positions agree with TRBD2. This CDR3 contains 16 residues. Germline V gene data show CDR1 as SGHRS and CDR2 as YFSETQ. The junction had 8 bases not matched to a gene; V was cut back by 3 bases and J by 5 bases. CDR3 protein: CASSSPLAGGLETQYF. In DNA, the CDR3 is TGCGCCAGCAGCTCCCCACTAGCGGGGGGTCTTGAGACCCAGTACTTC.

The chain has TRBV27 and TRBJ1-6, with TRBD1 matching 9 bases. V shed 4 bases, J shed 7 bases, and the junction held 2 bases outside the gene matches. Germline CDR1 and CDR2: MNHEY and SMNVEV (reference sequence). The CDR3 loop spans 14 amino acids. CDR3: CASSSGTGNSPLHF. DNA for the CDR3: TGTGCCAGCAGTTCTGGGACAGGGAATTCACCCCTCCACTTT.

The V gene is TRBV10-3, the J gene TRBJ2-3; D is unclear. The CDR3 sequence is 14 residues long. Germline V gives CDR1 ENHRY, CDR2 SYGVKD. Trimming removed 3 bases from V and 4 bases from J, with 11 bases in between. CDR3 in amino acids: CAISEELRPDTQYF. The CDR3 DNA reads as TGTGCCATCAGTGAAGAACTCCGCCCAGATACGCAGTATTTT.

The V gene is TRBV7-2, the J gene TRBJ2-3; D perhaps matches TRBD2 (6 bases). CDR1 is SGHTA, CDR2 FQGNSA, per germline. The CDR3 has 14 residues. Trimming shortened V by 5 bases and J by 2 bases, and 11 bases separated the two germline ends. This CDR3 reads CASSPGTSTDTQYF. In nucleotides, the CDR3 is TGTGCCAGCAGCCCCGGGACTTCCACAGATACGCAGTATTTT.

As regards this clone: At the DNA level, this CDR3 is encoded by other sequences in the same sample as well. The genes are TRBV10-3 and TRBJ1-2; 7 nucleotides agree with TRBD1. After removal of 4 bases from V and 2 bases from J, the junction contained 1 base not matched to a gene. The CDR3 is 13 amino acids. Germline V gene sequence: CDR1 ENHRY, CDR2 SYGVKD. CDR3 region: CAISGTGNYGYTF. The CDR3 coding sequence is TGTGCCATCAGTGGGACAGGAAACTATGGCTACACCTTC.

Regarding this clone: Germline and junction disagree at one end, which may indicate a read error. The chain joins TRBV5-4 to TRBJ2-7; 14 nucleotides agree with TRBD2. This CDR3 comprises 15 residues. Germline V gene sequence: CDR1 SGHNT, CDR2 YYREEE (reference sequence). The CDR3 coding sequence is TGTGCCAGCAGCTTGGGCCTCGGGACTAGCGGGGGAGAGTTCTTC. As protein: CASSLGLGTSGGEFF.

The chain employs TRBV18 and TRBJ1-2; D is uncertain. Germline V CDR1 and CDR2: KGHSH, LQKENI. The CDR3 has 14 amino acids. V was trimmed by 0 bases and J by 6 bases, leaving 11 bases between them. CDR3 sequence: CASSPPLGENGYTF. The CDR3, as DNA: TGTGCCAGCTCACCACCGTTGGGAGAGAATGGCTACACCTTC.

The chain uses TRBV6-5 and TRBJ2-5; TRBD1 agrees at 11 bases. J lost 4 bases, V lost 4 bases, and 5 bases had no gene match. The CDR3 totals 15 residues. The germline gives CDR1 MNHEY, CDR2 SVGAGI. CDR3 sequence (DNA): TGTGCCAGCAGTTCGGACAGGGGGCTGGTAGAGACCCAGTACTTC. It is translated as CASSSDRGLVETQYF.

V is TRBV5-1 and J is TRBJ2-5, with a weak D call TRBD2 (5 bases). The CDR3 has 14 amino acids. Germline CDR1 SGHRS, CDR2 YFSETQ. Trimming stripped 0 bases from V and 3 bases from J, with 9 bases between. CDR3 sequence (DNA): TGCGCCAGCAGCTTGGCGGTGACTAAAGAGACCCAGTACTTC. It is translated as CASSLAVTKETQYF.

This sequence joins TRBV6-2 or TRBV6-3 and TRBJ1-1; D perhaps matches TRBD1 (5 bases). This CDR3 region has 13 residues. CDR1 is MNHEY and CDR2 is SVGEGT in the germline V gene. V was cut by 0 bases and J by 8 bases, with 10 bases left in between. In nucleotides, the CDR3 is TGTGCCAGCAGTTACTCCTCGGCAGGGGAAGCTTTCTTT. Residues: CASSYSSAGEAFF.

This chain uses TRBV13 with TRBJ1-2; possible D gene TRBD1, 5 bases. From germline, CDR1 is PRHDT and CDR2 FYEKMQ (reference sequence). The V end lost 5 bases, the J end lost 7 bases, and 11 bases lay between the germline ends. The CDR3 is made up of 12 amino acids. CDR3 nucleotide sequence: TGTGCCAGCAGCCGGGGGTACGTTGGCTACACCTTC. It specifies CASSRGYVGYTF. Full variable domain (rest looked up from reference TRBV13 and TRBJ1-2): AAGVIQSPRHLIKEKRETATLKCYPIPRHDTVYWYQQGPGQDPQFLISFYEKMQSDKGSIPDRFSAQQFSDYHSELNMSSLELGDSALYFCASSRGYVGYTFGSGTRLTVV.

The chain uses TRBV11-2 and TRBJ1-2, with a possible D match to TRBD1 (6 bases). Per germline, CDR1 SGHAT and CDR2 FQNNGV. The CDR3 spans 15 residues. V was clipped by 0 bases and J by 6 bases, with 14 bases between them. Here the CDR3 reads CASSLDRGAVDGYTF. The DNA of the CDR3 is TGTGCCAGCAGCTTAGATCGGGGGGCTGTGGATGGCTACACCTTC. The full variable domain, in which reference TRBV11-2 and TRBJ1-2 provide the parts outside the CDR3, is EAGVAQSPRYKIIEKRQSVAFWCNPISGHATLYWYQQILGQGPKLLIQFQNNGVVDDSQLPKDRFSAERLKGVDSTLKIQPAKLEDSAVYLCASSLDRGAVDGYTFGSGTRLTVV.

The chain joins TRBV24-1 to TRBJ2-3; D perhaps matches TRBD1 (5 bases). Germline V gene lookup returns CDR1 KGHDR and CDR2 SFDVKD. The CDR3 has 15 amino acids. Trimming pared 3 bases from V and 2 bases from J, leaving 11 bases between. The CDR3 reads CATSDSAGHTDTQYF. CDR3 DNA: TGTGCCACCAGTGATAGCGCAGGGCACACAGATACGCAGTATTTT.